The entry below describes one T cell receptor beta chain. Its target is not known. This specimen belongs to a study of cytomegalovirus exposure and HLA in healthy donors. The PCR ran on 60 Vbeta and 13 Jbeta primers. This table comes from immunoSEQ multiplex PCR, and its TCRdb copy is limited to in-frame clones, with some not included. The sample holds approximately 130,000 clones, approximately 82% seen once. Points from the study as a whole: A missense DCLRE1C variant was associated with V- and J-gene trimming of TCR beta chains in a later analysis, and an independent cohort replicated the association. Across all donors, roughly uniform sequencing depth was an assumption of the presence/absence analyses. A few CMV-associated chains proved CMV antigen-specific in vitro.

The germline V gene encodes CDR1 GTSNPN and CDR2 SVGIG (reference sequence). V shed 5 bases and J shed 2 bases, with 12 bases lying between them. This CDR3 contains 13 residues. The clonotype originates from a man aged 35-49 years in good health and CMV-seronegative. Source material: PBMCs. V usage is TRBV30 and J usage is TRBJ1-2; a weak D match, TRBD1 (5 bases). In DNA, the CDR3 is TGTGCCTGGGGGGGGAACCCCAACTATGGCTACACCTTC. Translation gives CAWGGNPNYGYTF.